This TCR beta chain was sequenced for a study of T cell responses to AZD1222 COVID-19 vaccine. Comments on this clone: Its antigen remains unknown.

V lost 0 bases and J lost 6, with 15 bases in between. The germline V gene encodes CDR1 SGHDT and CDR2 YYEEEE. This CDR3 is built from 16 residues. Study-wide findings and caveats: Spike regions recognized by vaccine-associated CD4 TCRs spanned the protein, led by 160-218 and 743-854. Two AZD1222 administrations were followed by greater Spike-specific TCR breadth and depth. White British ancestry dominated among donors, who included more females, and clonal diversity was possibly underestimated. Nearly half of the spike-specific TCRs reportedly recognize variant regions that carry no mutations.

Some clones are missing from TCRdb's copy, which holds only in-frame ones; the method was immunoSEQ multiplex PCR. The data show about 56,000 clones, approximately 85% seen once. J is TRBJ1-4 and V is TRBV5-6, with D possibly being TRBD1 (5 bases). Material: peripheral blood, obtained on day 0 of AZD1222 vaccination. This clonotype originated in an adult in good health. Here the CDR3 DNA reads TGTGCCAGCAGCTTGGCCACCGGGGGGTCGGATGAAAAACTGTTTTTT. Protein sequence: CASSLATGGSDEKLFF.